There are many counts of the clone carrying this TCR beta chain. The authors ran a second PCR of roughly 6 to 12 cycles using a sample-barcoded 5' primer and a J-beta primer mix. One entry per CDR3 protein, called by TCRdb with MiXCR from the 5' RACE reads. The sample shows 1,500,000 or so distinct CDR3 sequences, 42% of them seen only once. This CDR3 has 15 residues. Germline V gene lookup returns CDR1 SGHAT and CDR2 FQNNGV. V was clipped by 6 bases and J by 10 bases; unmatched bases: 13. This sample is part of a study of blood T cells in healthy people across ages. This TCR came from a young woman in good health. The sequenced sample was blood. J is TRBJ2-4 and V is TRBV11-2, with 9 bases aligning to TRBD1. The DNA for the CDR3 is TGTGCCAGCAGACTGCTTTCCGGGACAGGGATTATTCAGTACTTC. It codes for CASRLLSGTGIIQYF.